These 16 T cell receptor beta chains came from one sample sequenced in a study of blood T cell repertoires in COVID-19. Only in-frame clones appear in the TCRdb table, and some are missing; sequencing was by immunoSEQ multiplex PCR. Among around 130,000 clones, roughly nine tenths were seen once, and the ten largest hold about 4%. The specimen was peripheral blood. The receptors derive from a man in his forties or fifties with active COVID-19.

The chain couples TRBV6-5 to TRBJ1-1; TRBD1 is a possible D gene (6 bases). Germline V gene lookup returns CDR1 MNHEY and CDR2 SVGAGI. V lost 5 bases and J 4 bases, leaving 14 bases between the germline ends. There are 14 residues in the CDR3. The chain's CDR3 is CASSIRQVVTEAFF. Here the CDR3 DNA reads TGTGCCAGCAGTATCCGACAGGTCGTCACTGAAGCTTTCTTT.

The gene calls are TRBV10-3 and TRBJ2-1, with TRBD2 as a possible D gene (6 bases). The CDR3 has 14 amino acids. Per the germline V gene, CDR1 is ENHRY and CDR2 is SYGVKD. Trimming cost V 10 bases and J 2 bases, with 15 bases left between them. CDR3 residues: CATRMPSAYNEQFF. In nucleotides, the CDR3 is TGTGCCACCCGTATGCCTAGCGCCTACAATGAGCAGTTCTTC.

V and J are TRBV5-6 and TRBJ2-3, with 7 bases aligning to TRBD1. This CDR3 is built from 16 residues. CDR1 and CDR2 from the germline V gene are SGHDT and YYEEEE. V dropped 2 bases and J dropped 3; count of bases not matched to a gene: 9. The CDR3 nucleotides read TGTGCCAGCAGCTTTTATTTCGACAGGGTAACAGATACGCAGTATTTT. As protein: CASSFYFDRVTDTQYF.

The V gene is TRBV15, the J gene TRBJ1-5; D remains unclear. Between the trimmed V and J ends, which lost 2 bases and 0 bases, there was a span of 11 bases. Looked up from germline, CDR1 is LNHNV and CDR2 is YYDKDF (reference sequence). This CDR3 has 16 residues. The CDR3 loop reads CATSRYPDYSNQPQHF. CDR3 bases: TGTGCCACCAGCAGATACCCTGACTATAGCAATCAGCCCCAGCATTTT.

This rearrangement joins TRBV9 to TRBJ2-1; 12 bases line up with TRBD2. The V segment lost 1 base and the J segment 8 bases; nucleotides outside the gene matches: 4. Per germline, CDR1 SGDLS and CDR2 YYNGEE. CDR3 length equals 15 residues. As DNA, the CDR3 is TGTGCCAGCAGCGTAAGGACTAGCGGGATTTATGAGCAGTTCTTC. Its translation: CASSVRTSGIYEQFF.

This clone was seen just once. The chain is built from TRBV29-1 and TRBJ1-4, with 11 positions matching TRBD1. CDR3 length: 17 amino acids. Germline CDR1 reads SQVTM; CDR2 reads ANQGSEA. J was trimmed by 7 bases and V by 0 bases; bases with no gene match: 10. The CDR3 spells CSVEDPDRGLRGEKLFF. The CDR3 nucleotides read TGCAGCGTTGAAGATCCGGACAGGGGGCTGCGGGGTGAAAAACTGTTTTTT.

The sample holds a few counts of this clone. The V call is TRBV5-1, the J call TRBJ2-7; 8 positions match TRBD2. The length of the CDR3 is 14 residues. The junction had 5 bases not matched to a gene; V was cut back by 3 bases and J by 3 bases. Germline V gene lookup returns CDR1 SGHRS and CDR2 YFSETQ. In nucleotides, the CDR3 is TGCGCCAGCAGCTCCACCGGGAGGGTCTACGAGCAGTACTTC. This sequence encodes CASSSTGRVYEQYF.

The chain combines TRBV5-1 with TRBJ2-3; 7 bases are shared with TRBD1. J lost 1 base, V lost 0 bases, and 5 bases had no gene match. The CDR3 contains 16 residues. CDR1 is SGHRS and CDR2 is YFSETQ in the germline V gene. The DNA of the CDR3 is TGCGCCAGCAGCTTGGACAGGGGCTCGGGCACAGATACGCAGTATTTT. This sequence encodes CASSLDRGSGTDTQYF.

Only one count was recorded for this clone. The chain couples TRBV18 to TRBJ1-4; 10 bases are a match to TRBD1. The CDR3 is made up of 15 amino acids. The ends lost 6 bases at V and 5 bases at J; junction bases unmatched: 6. Germline CDR1 KGHSH, CDR2 LQKENI. CDR3 nucleotide sequence: TGTGCCAGCTCTCCTCAGACAGGGGGCAATGAAAAACTGTTTTTT. Translation gives CASSPQTGGNEKLFF.

This chain joins TRBV27 and TRBJ1-6, with D perhaps matching TRBD1 (5 bases). The CDR3 loop spans 16 amino acids. The germline V and J ends were trimmed by 5 bases and 2 bases, with 13 bases remaining between them. Germline-derived CDR1 and CDR2 are MNHEY and SMNVEV (reference sequence). The CDR3 protein is CASSPRQLPYNSPLHF. In nucleotides, the CDR3 is TGTGCCAGCAGTCCCCGACAGCTACCCTATAATTCACCCCTCCACTTT.

The V call is TRBV19, the J call TRBJ1-1; 8 bases line up with TRBD1. The CDR3 extends over 14 amino acids. The V gene end was trimmed by 3 bases and the J gene end by 0 bases; junction bases not matched to a gene: 0. Germline CDR1 LNHDA, CDR2 SQIVND (reference sequence). The CDR3 protein is CASSMGQVNTEAFF. DNA for the CDR3: TGTGCCAGTAGTATGGGACAGGTGAACACTGAAGCTTTCTTT.

V gene TRBV3-1 (or the pseudogene TRBV3-2) combines with J gene TRBJ2-1; D might be TRBD2 (5 bases). The CDR3 has 14 residues. Germline V gene lookup returns CDR1 LGHDT and CDR2 YNNKEL (reference sequence). Trimming shortened V by 0 bases and J by 14 bases, and 17 bases separated the two germline ends. The CDR3 bases are TGTGCCAGCAGCCAAGATGTAGCGTCGAATATCGAGTTCTTC. Its translation: CASSQDVASNIEFF.

This chain connects TRBV6-5 to TRBJ1-1; TRBD1 matches 7 bases. Germline CDR1 reads MNHEY; CDR2 reads SVGAGI. Trimming took 6 bases from V and 5 from J; bases not matched to a gene: 6. The CDR3 runs 13 residues. The CDR3 coding sequence is TGTGCCAGCAGCTTAACAGGGGATACTGAAGCTTTCTTT. Protein: CASSLTGDTEAFF.

The V gene is TRBV5-1, the J gene TRBJ2-1; no firm D call. The CDR3 covers 14 residues. V was clipped by 5 bases and J by 0 bases, with 9 bases between them. Germline loops: CDR1 SGHRS, CDR2 YFSETQ. CDR3 in DNA: TGCGCCAGCAGTTATGGTAGCTCCTACAATGAGCAGTTCTTC. As protein: CASSYGSSYNEQFF.

The chain has TRBV3-1 (or the pseudogene TRBV3-2) and TRBJ2-3, with TRBD2 matching over 9 bases. The germline V gene has CDR1 LGHDT and CDR2 YNNKEL (reference sequence). This CDR3 contains 17 residues. V gave up 0 bases and J gave up 14 bases; unmatched junction bases: 18. The CDR3 here is CASSQDPSGIRHNALYF. The CDR3 DNA follows: TGTGCCAGCAGCCAAGATCCTAGCGGGATACGACACAATGCTCTGTATTTT.

V is TRBV5-4 and J is TRBJ2-3; the D is unclear. The CDR3 is 12 residues long. Per germline, CDR1 SGHNT and CDR2 YYREEE (reference sequence). V lost 7 bases and J 1 base, leaving 7 bases between the germline ends. The CDR3 sequence: CASSLRTDTQYF. CDR3 sequence (DNA): TGTGCCAGCTCCCTCCGCACAGATACGCAGTATTTT.